These 9 T cell receptor beta chains originate from one sample sequenced in a study of monozygotic twins with cystic fibrosis. Assay: immunoSEQ multiplex PCR; the TCRdb copy retains only in-frame clones and omits some. The sample has 36,000 or so clones, 90% to 95% seen once; the top ten hold around 0.19%. Sequencing input: blood. The receptors were gathered from a boy aged 2 to 10 with cystic fibrosis.

The chain combines TRBV6-1 with TRBJ1-5, with D possibly TRBD1 on 6 matching bases. The CDR3 covers 15 residues. Trimming took 4 bases from V and 4 from J, leaving 14 bases between them. Germline V gene data show CDR1 as MNHNS and CDR2 as SASEGT. CDR3 sequence: CASSALGGANQPQHF. CDR3 nucleotides: TGTGCCAGCAGTGCTCTCGGGGGGGCAAATCAGCCCCAGCATTTT.

DNA for the CDR3: TGTGCCAGTAGTATCGGCAGGGTGGGTCAGCCCCAGCATTTT. Its protein product is CASSIGRVGQPQHF. The rearrangement uses TRBV19 and TRBJ1-5; D is possibly TRBD1 (5 bases). This CDR3 region has 14 residues. V was trimmed by 3 bases and J by 6 bases, leaving 12 bases between them. The germline V gene encodes CDR1 LNHDA and CDR2 SQIVND (reference sequence).

The genes are TRBV4-3 and TRBJ2-2; the match to TRBD1 covers 10 bases. V gave up 3 bases and J gave up 5 bases; unmatched junction bases: 3. The CDR3 covers 15 residues. Per the germline V gene, CDR1 is LGHNA and CDR2 is YSLEER. This chain's CDR3 is CASSHGQGDTGELFF. DNA of the CDR3: TGCGCCAGCAGCCATGGACAGGGGGATACCGGGGAGCTGTTTTTT.

The gene calls are TRBV18 and TRBJ2-6; D is undetermined. The CDR3 is 16 residues long. The V end was cut by 2 bases, the J end by 0 bases, with 8 bases between. CDR1 KGHSH and CDR2 LQKENI come from the germline V gene. The CDR3, as DNA: TGTGCCAGCTCACCAGTACGTGACTCTGGGGCCAACGTCCTGACTTTC. This sequence encodes CASSPVRDSGANVLTF.

The rearrangement joins TRBV6-5 to TRBJ2-2, with D perhaps matching TRBD1 (6 bases). Germline V gives CDR1 MNHEY, CDR2 SVGAGI. The CDR3 extends over 15 amino acids. Trimming pared 6 bases from V and 7 bases from J, leaving 18 bases between. CDR3 protein: CASRKSDRRNGELFF. The DNA for the CDR3 is TGTGCCAGCAGGAAATCCGACAGGCGCAACGGGGAGCTGTTTTTT.

This chain's CDR3 is CASSGAQGRRTEAFF. In DNA form, the CDR3 reads TGCGCCAGCAGTGGGGCACAGGGGAGACGAACTGAAGCTTTCTTT. The V call is TRBV10-1, the J call TRBJ1-1; 7 bases are a match to TRBD1. Germline trimming cut 4 bases from V and 5 bases from J; bases unmatched to any gene: 10. Germline V gene data show CDR1 as WNHNN and CDR2 as SYGVQD (reference sequence). CDR3 length: 15 residues.

The genes are TRBV2 and TRBJ2-1; D is unresolved. Deletions cut 2 bases from V and 5 bases from J, with 7 bases between. Germline CDR1 is SNHLY and CDR2 is FYNNEI. The CDR3 contains 13 residues. The CDR3 reads CASSEIRNNEQFF. As DNA, the CDR3 is TGTGCCAGCAGTGAAATCAGGAACAATGAGCAGTTCTTC.

The chain combines TRBV5-1 with TRBJ2-4; 8 nucleotides match TRBD1. There are 14 residues in the CDR3. CDR1 and CDR2 (germline): SGHRS, YFSETQ. The junction had 5 bases not matched to a gene; V was cut back by 4 bases and J by 5 bases. The CDR3 nucleotides are TGCGCCAGCAGCCCGGGACAGGCAGAAAACATTCAGTACTTC. Translated: CASSPGQAENIQYF.

The rearrangement links TRBV9 to TRBJ2-3, with 8 bases matching TRBD2. The CDR3 totals 15 residues. Germline V gene sequence: CDR1 SGDLS, CDR2 YYNGEE. V lost 0 bases to trimming and J lost 5 bases; unmatched junction nucleotides: 5. This CDR3 reads CASSVVTGGRDTQYF. The CDR3 coding sequence is TGTGCCAGCAGCGTAGTAACGGGGGGGCGAGATACGCAGTATTTT.